At least ten counts were recorded for the clone carrying this T cell receptor beta chain. Diagnoses were made from clinical symptoms, serum measures (thyroxine and TRAb), thyroid ultrasound and orbital computed tomography. Regions amplified from RNA transcripts were the TCR beta CDR3 regions. The HTBI set primed first-round TCR CDR3 RT-PCR. Each CDR3 protein is one row after TCRdb ran MiXCR on the multiplex PCR reads. The sample yields 450,000 to 650,000 distinct CDR3 sequences, 20% to 25% seen once. With V trimmed by 1 base and J by 9 bases, 19 bases remained unmatched. Germline CDR1 SGHAT, CDR2 FQDESV (reference sequence). CDR3 size: 18 residues. The data derive from a study of T cells in Graves' hyperthyroidism and ophthalmopathy.

Sequences were obtained from blood. The TCR originated in a man in his late teens or twenties with Graves' hyperthyroidism. The V and J genes are TRBV11-1 and TRBJ2-5, with 8 bases that match TRBD1. The CDR3 nucleotides read TGTGCCAGCAGCTTAGTCCCCTGGTGGGACACCGTGGGACAGGCCCAGTACTTC. Its translation: CASSLVPWWDTVGQAQYF.